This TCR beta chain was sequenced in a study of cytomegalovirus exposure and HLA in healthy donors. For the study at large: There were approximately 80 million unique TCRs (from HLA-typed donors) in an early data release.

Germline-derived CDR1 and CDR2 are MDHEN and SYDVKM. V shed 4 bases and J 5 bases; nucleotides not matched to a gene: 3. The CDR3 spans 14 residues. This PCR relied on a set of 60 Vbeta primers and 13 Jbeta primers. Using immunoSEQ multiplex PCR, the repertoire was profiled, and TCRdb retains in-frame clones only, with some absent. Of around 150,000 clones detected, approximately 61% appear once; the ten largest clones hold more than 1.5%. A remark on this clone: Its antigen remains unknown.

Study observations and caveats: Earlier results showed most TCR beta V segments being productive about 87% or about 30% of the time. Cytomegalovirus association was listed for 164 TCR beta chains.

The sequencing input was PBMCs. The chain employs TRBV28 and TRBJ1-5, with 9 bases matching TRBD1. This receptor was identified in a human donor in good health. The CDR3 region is CASSSGTGYQPQHF. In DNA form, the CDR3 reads TGTGCCAGCAGTTCTGGGACAGGGTATCAGCCCCAGCATTTT.